Listed below are T cell receptor beta chains from one sample, sequenced in a study of a mutant IDH1 vaccine in newly diagnosed glioma. These TCRs are of unknown antigen specificity. Clones were read by immunoSEQ multiplex PCR, and TCRdb kept only the in-frame ones, dropping some. The data contain just under 45,000 clones, around 93% of them singletons. Sequences were derived from PBMCs, sampled from a glioma patient whose treatment included an IDH1 peptide vaccine. The receptor source for this set is a man aged 50-59 years with glioma. Both conserved end residues are part of each CDR3. D genes are given only for firm matches. Clone size is stated in some rows and not others, as once, few, many or a class when expanded.

d_call	clone_size	v_call	j_call	cdr3_aa	cdr3_nt
NA	NA	TRBV19	TRBJ2-3	CASTDVGRGTDTQYF	TGTGCCAGTACCGACGTGGGCAGGGGCACAGATACGCAGTATTTT
TRBD2	NA	TRBV14	TRBJ2-3	CASSPPGLSTDTQYF	TGTGCCAGCAGTCCCCCGGGACTATCCACAGATACGCAGTATTTT
NA	NA	TRBV11-2	TRBJ2-7	CASSTPSGAYEQYF	TGTGCCAGCAGCACCCCTAGTGGGGCCTACGAGCAGTACTTC
NA	few	TRBV4-2	TRBJ1-5	CASSQEGAGDQPQHF	TGTGCCAGCAGCCAAGAGGGGGCGGGAGATCAGCCCCAGCATTTT
NA	NA	TRBV28	TRBJ2-6	CASSAPGLWANVLTF	TGTGCCAGCAGTGCTCCGGGACTCTGGGCCAACGTCCTGACTTTC
TRBD1	NA	TRBV7-2	TRBJ2-5	CASSDRTGRYETQYF	TGTGCCAGCAGCGACCGGACAGGGAGATATGAGACCCAGTACTTC
NA	few	TRBV7-2	TRBJ2-7	CASSLVGVQNYEQYF	TGTGCCAGCAGCTTAGTCGGGGTACAAAACTACGAGCAGTACTTC
NA	NA	TRBV7-9	TRBJ2-3	CASGRDRTFTSTDTQYF	TGTGCCAGCGGGCGTGATAGGACTTTTACTAGCACAGATACGCAGTATTTT
NA	once	TRBV5-4	TRBJ1-5	CASSLEPHSRDQPQHF	TGTGCCAGCAGCTTGGAACCCCACAGCAGGGATCAGCCCCAGCATTTT
NA	large	TRBV2	TRBJ1-2	CASSEGEREDGYTF	TGTGCCAGCAGTGAAGGGGAAAGGGAGGATGGCTACACCTTC
TRBD1	NA	TRBV14	TRBJ2-5	CASSQGQVQETQYF	TGTGCCAGCAGCCAGGGACAGGTCCAAGAGACCCAGTACTTC
NA	NA	TRBV7-2	TRBJ2-1	CASSATVYNEQFF	TGTGCCAGCAGTGCAACGGTTTACAATGAGCAGTTCTTC
NA	few	TRBV25-1	TRBJ2-7	CASSGTTGGRSLYEQYF	TGTGCCAGCAGTGGGACGACCGGGGGCCGGTCTCTCTACGAGCAGTACTTC
TRBD2	NA	TRBV4-3	TRBJ2-1	CASSPSGGGNNEQFF	TGCGCCAGCAGCCCAAGCGGGGGGGGTAACAATGAGCAGTTCTTC
TRBD1	NA	TRBV30	TRBJ2-7	CAWKNYPTGSNEQYF	TGTGCCTGGAAGAATTATCCGACAGGGTCCAACGAGCAGTACTTC
NA	NA	TRBV6-6	TRBJ1-1	CASSYPLSGRTEAFF	TGTGCCAGCAGTTACCCTTTGAGTGGGCGCACTGAAGCTTTCTTT
NA	once	TRBV30	TRBJ2-3	CAWSVPRGAYSTDTQYF	TGTGCCTGGAGTGTACCGCGGGGAGCATATAGCACAGATACGCAGTATTTT
NA	NA	TRBV4-2	TRBJ1-1	CASSQEGRGSEAFF	TGTGCCAGCAGCCAAGAGGGCCGCGGATCTGAAGCTTTCTTT
TRBD1	NA	TRBV27	TRBJ1-1	CASSLGGTGVMNTEAFF	TGTGCCAGCAGTTTAGGTGGGACAGGGGTAATGAACACTGAAGCTTTCTTT
TRBD1	NA	TRBV5-1	TRBJ1-1	CASSFPTGGNMNTEAFF	TGCGCCAGCAGCTTCCCGACAGGGGGCAACATGAACACTGAAGCTTTCTTT
NA	NA	TRBV18	TRBJ2-7	CASSPRQTYEQYF	TGTGCCAGCTCACCCCGACAGACCTACGAGCAGTACTTC
NA	once	TRBV5-1	TRBJ2-5	CASSLRGETQYF	TGCGCCAGCAGCTTGCGCGGGGAGACCCAGTACTTC
NA	NA	TRBV30	TRBJ2-1	CAWQLMNEQFF	TGTGCCTGGCAGTTAATGAATGAGCAGTTCTTC
NA	NA	TRBV6-5	TRBJ1-1	CASRPDTNTEAFF	TGTGCCAGCAGGCCCGACACTAACACTGAAGCTTTCTTT
NA	NA	TRBV7-9	TRBJ2-7	CASSLSSGRVDEQYF	TGTGCCAGCAGCCTCAGTTCTGGCAGGGTCGACGAGCAGTACTTC
NA	NA	TRBV28	TRBJ1-2	CASSFRLSAGGYTF	TGTGCCAGCAGTTTTCGCCTCTCAGCGGGTGGCTACACCTTC
NA	NA	TRBV6-5	TRBJ2-3	CASSYGDLLDTQYF	TGTGCCAGCAGTTATGGGGACTTGTTGGATACGCAGTATTTT
NA	NA	TRBV5-1	TRBJ1-2	CASSSGTPSGGYTF	TGCGCCAGCAGCTCCGGGACACCTTCGGGTGGCTACACCTTC
TRBD2	few	TRBV5-1	TRBJ2-7	CASSFPASGRANRYEQYF	TGCGCCAGCAGCTTTCCCGCTAGCGGGAGGGCAAACCGCTACGAGCAGTACTTC
NA	NA	TRBV6-5	TRBJ2-6	CASSPFGANVLTF	TGTGCCAGCAGCCCTTTTGGGGCCAACGTCCTGACTTTC
TRBD1	NA	TRBV18	TRBJ1-3	CASSQDRGSGNTIYF	TGTGCCAGCTCACAAGACAGGGGCTCTGGAAACACCATATATTTT
NA	NA	TRBV29-1	TRBJ2-1	CSATSPGYNEQFF	TGCAGCGCTACGTCGCCAGGGTACAATGAGCAGTTCTTC
TRBD1	NA	TRBV2	TRBJ1-5	CASNPTGGPVAPQHF	TGTGCCAGCAATCCGACAGGGGGCCCCGTGGCGCCCCAGCATTTT
NA	few	TRBV7-2	TRBJ2-4	CASSQRPGDGIQYF	TGTGCCAGCAGTCAGAGACCGGGGGATGGCATTCAGTACTTC
NA	NA	TRBV5-6	TRBJ2-1	CASSGKHNEQFF	TGTGCCAGCAGCGGCAAACACAATGAGCAGTTCTTC
NA	once	TRBV5-4	TRBJ1-1	CASSPLGWNTEAFF	TGTGCCAGCAGCCCACTTGGGTGGAACACTGAAGCTTTCTTT
NA	NA	TRBV30	TRBJ2-7	CAWALRSNEQYF	TGTGCCTGGGCCCTCCGCTCGAACGAGCAGTACTTC